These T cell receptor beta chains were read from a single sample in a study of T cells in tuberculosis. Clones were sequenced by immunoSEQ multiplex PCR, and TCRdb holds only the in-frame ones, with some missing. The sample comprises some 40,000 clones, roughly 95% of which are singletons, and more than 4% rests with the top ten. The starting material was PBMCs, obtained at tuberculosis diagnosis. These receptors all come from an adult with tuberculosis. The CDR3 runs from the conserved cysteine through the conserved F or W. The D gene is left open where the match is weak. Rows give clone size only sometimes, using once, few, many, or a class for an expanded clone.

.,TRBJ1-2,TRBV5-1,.,CASRPTGANYGYTF,TGCGCCAGCAGACCGACAGGAGCGAACTATGGCTACACCTTC
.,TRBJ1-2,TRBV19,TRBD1,CASSTETGSHGYTF,TGTGCCAGTAGTACGGAGACAGGGAGCCATGGCTACACCTTC
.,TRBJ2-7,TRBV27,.,CASSLRQGTKQYF,TGTGCCAGCAGTTTAAGGCAGGGGACGAAGCAGTACTTC
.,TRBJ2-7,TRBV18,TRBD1,CASSPGTGYYEQYF,TGTGCCAGCTCACCAGGGACAGGGTACTACGAGCAGTACTTC
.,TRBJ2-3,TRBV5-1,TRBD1,CASSWQGAQADTQYF,TGCGCCAGCAGCTGGCAGGGGGCGCAGGCAGATACGCAGTATTTT
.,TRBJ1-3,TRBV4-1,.,CASSQIAGVGNTIYF,TGCGCCAGCAGCCAAATAGCAGGGGTTGGAAACACCATATATTTT
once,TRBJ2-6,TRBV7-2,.,CASSLRSSGANVLTF,TGTGCCAGCAGCTTACGGTCCTCTGGGGCCAACGTCCTGACTTTC
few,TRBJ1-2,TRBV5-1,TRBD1,CASRTQGNYGYTF,TGCGCCAGCAGAACACAGGGGAACTATGGCTACACCTTC
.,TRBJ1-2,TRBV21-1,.,CASSTGQYGYTF,TGTGCCAGCAGCACAGGACAGTATGGCTACACCTTC
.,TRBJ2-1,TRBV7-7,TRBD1,CASSRGDRGVNEQFF,TGTGCCAGCAGCCGAGGGGACAGGGGCGTAAATGAGCAGTTCTTC
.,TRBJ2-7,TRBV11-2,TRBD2,CASLYVSGGGSEQYF,TGTGCCAGCCTTTACGTTAGCGGGGGAGGTAGCGAGCAGTACTTC
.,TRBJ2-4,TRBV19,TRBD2,CASTPGTSLGAQYF,TGTGCCAGTACCCCCGGGACTAGCCTTGGGGCCCAGTACTTC
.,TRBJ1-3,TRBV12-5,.,CASGTGGVSGNTIYF,TGTGCTAGTGGTACGGGGGGGGTCTCTGGAAACACCATATATTTT
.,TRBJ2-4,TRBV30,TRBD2,CAWSVWRGGLAKNIQYF,TGTGCCTGGAGTGTGTGGCGGGGGGGACTAGCCAAAAACATTCAGTACTTC
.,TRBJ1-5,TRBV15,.,CATSRAWGEDQPQHF,TGTGCCACCAGCAGAGCGTGGGGGGAAGATCAGCCCCAGCATTTT
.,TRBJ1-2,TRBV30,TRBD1,CAWSRRDRSNYGYTF,TGTGCCTGGAGCCGACGGGACAGGTCCAACTATGGCTACACCTTC
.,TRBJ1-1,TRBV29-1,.,CSVERHKNTEAFF,TGCAGCGTTGAAAGACACAAGAACACTGAAGCTTTCTTT
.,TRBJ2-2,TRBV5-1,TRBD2,CASSWGAGAGELFF,TGCGCCAGCAGCTGGGGAGCGGGGGCCGGGGAGCTGTTTTTT
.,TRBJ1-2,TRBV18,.,CASSPARGDYGYTF,TGTGCCAGCTCACCCGCCCGGGGGGACTATGGCTACACCTTC
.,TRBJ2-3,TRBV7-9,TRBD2,CASTPAGTSLNTQYF,TGTGCCAGCACCCCCGCCGGGACTAGCTTAAATACGCAGTATTTT
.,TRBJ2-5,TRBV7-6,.,CASSFPGHIGETQYF,TGTGCCAGCAGCTTTCCGGGACACATAGGAGAGACCCAGTACTTC
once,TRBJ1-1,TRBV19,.,CASSIKNTEAFF,TGTGCCAGTAGTATTAAGAACACTGAAGCTTTCTTT
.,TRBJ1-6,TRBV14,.,CASSQAGTWFSPLHF,TGTGCCAGCAGCCAAGCCGGGACATGGTTTTCACCCCTCCACTTT
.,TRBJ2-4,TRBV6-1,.,CASSEFSGRSAKNIQYF,TGTGCCAGCAGTGAATTTTCAGGGAGGTCGGCCAAAAACATTCAGTACTTC
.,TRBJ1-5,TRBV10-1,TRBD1,CASNLRDRVRQPQHF,TGCGCCAGCAACCTCCGGGACAGGGTAAGGCAGCCCCAGCATTTT
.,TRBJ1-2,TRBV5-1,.,CASSLGPGNYGYTF,TGCGCCAGCAGCTTGGGACCGGGGAACTATGGCTACACCTTC
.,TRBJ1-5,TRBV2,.,CASQDRSNQPQHF,TGTGCCAGCCAGGACAGAAGCAATCAGCCCCAGCATTTT
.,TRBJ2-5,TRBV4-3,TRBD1,CASSDVGQAQETQYF,TGCGCCAGCAGCGACGTCGGACAGGCCCAAGAGACCCAGTACTTC
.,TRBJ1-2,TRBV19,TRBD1,CASSIILTGNYGYTF,TGTGCCAGTAGTATTATATTGACAGGGAATTATGGCTACACCTTC
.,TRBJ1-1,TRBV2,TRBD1,CASSRPGGVRSAEAFF,TGTGCCAGCAGTAGGCCAGGGGGCGTACGGTCCGCTGAAGCTTTCTTT
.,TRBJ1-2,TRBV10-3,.,CAIRPRGEEGYTF,TGTGCCATCAGACCTCGGGGGGAAGAGGGCTACACCTTC
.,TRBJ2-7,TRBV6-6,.,CASSLLQGPYEQYF,TGTGCCAGCAGCCTTCTACAGGGCCCCTACGAGCAGTACTTC
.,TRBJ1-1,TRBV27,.,CASGGPPQGSVEAFF,TGTGCCAGCGGGGGCCCCCCCCAGGGGTCCGTTGAAGCTTTCTTT
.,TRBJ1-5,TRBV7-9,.,CASSLEQGSNQPQHF,TGTGCCAGCAGCTTAGAACAGGGTTCAAATCAGCCCCAGCATTTT
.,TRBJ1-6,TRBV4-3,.,CASSQDTGRDSPLHF,TGCGCCAGCAGCCAAGATACCGGGCGGGATTCACCCCTCCACTTT
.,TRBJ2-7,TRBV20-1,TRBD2,CSARSPLALYF,TGCAGTGCCCGATCCCCACTAGCGCTGTACTTC
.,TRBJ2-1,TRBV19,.,CASSIGPGQKYNEQFF,TGTGCCAGTAGTATAGGTCCGGGACAAAAGTACAATGAGCAGTTCTTC
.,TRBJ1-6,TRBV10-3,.,CATGGGVALGPLHF,TGTGCCACCGGGGGGGGAGTCGCTTTGGGACCCCTCCACTTT
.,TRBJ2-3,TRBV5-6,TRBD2,CASSSTSGGFRTDTQYF,TGTGCCAGCAGCTCGACTAGCGGGGGGTTCCGCACAGATACGCAGTATTTT